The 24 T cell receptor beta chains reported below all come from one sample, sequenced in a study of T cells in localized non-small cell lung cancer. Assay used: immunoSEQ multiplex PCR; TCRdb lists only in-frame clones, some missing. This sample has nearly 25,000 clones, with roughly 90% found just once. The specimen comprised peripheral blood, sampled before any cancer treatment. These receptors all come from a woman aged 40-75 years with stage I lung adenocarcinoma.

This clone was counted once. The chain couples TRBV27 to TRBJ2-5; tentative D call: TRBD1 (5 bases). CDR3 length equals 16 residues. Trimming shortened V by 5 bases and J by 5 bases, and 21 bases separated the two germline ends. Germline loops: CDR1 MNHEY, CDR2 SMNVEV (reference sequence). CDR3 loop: CASSLPYAGPGETQYF. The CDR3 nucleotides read TGTGCCAGCAGTCTCCCCTACGCCGGGCCAGGGGAGACCCAGTACTTC.

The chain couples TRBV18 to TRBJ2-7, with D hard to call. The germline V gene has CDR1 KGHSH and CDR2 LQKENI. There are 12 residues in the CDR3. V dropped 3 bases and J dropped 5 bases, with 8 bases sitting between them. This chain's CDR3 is CASSPRLDEQYF. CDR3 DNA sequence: TGTGCCAGCTCACCCAGGTTGGACGAGCAGTACTTC.

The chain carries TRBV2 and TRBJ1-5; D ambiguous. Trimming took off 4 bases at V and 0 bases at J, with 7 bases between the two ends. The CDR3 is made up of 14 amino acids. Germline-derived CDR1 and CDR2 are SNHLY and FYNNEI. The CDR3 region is CASSVGYSNQPQHF. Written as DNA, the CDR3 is TGTGCCAGCAGTGTTGGATATAGCAATCAGCCCCAGCATTTT.

The DNA for the CDR3 is TGTGCCAGCAGCTTAAATTCCGGGACAGGGGTTTACGAGCAGTACTTC. This encodes CASSLNSGTGVYEQYF. V gene TRBV7-2 combines with J gene TRBJ2-7, with 10 bases lining up with TRBD1. The V and J ends lost 2 bases and 4 bases, in that order; junction bases with no gene match: 8. Germline-derived CDR1 and CDR2 are SGHTA and FQGNSA. The CDR3 loop spans 16 amino acids.

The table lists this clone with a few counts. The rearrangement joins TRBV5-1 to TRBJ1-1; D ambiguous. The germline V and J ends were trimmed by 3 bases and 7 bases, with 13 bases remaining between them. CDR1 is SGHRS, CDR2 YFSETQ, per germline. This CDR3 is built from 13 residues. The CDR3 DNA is TGCGCCAGCAGCTCGACGTTCCGGTTTGAAGCTTTCTTT. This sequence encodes CASSSTFRFEAFF.

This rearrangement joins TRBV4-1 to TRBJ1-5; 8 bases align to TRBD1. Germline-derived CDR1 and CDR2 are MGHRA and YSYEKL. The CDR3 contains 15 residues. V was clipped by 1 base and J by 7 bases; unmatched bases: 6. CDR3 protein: CASSQVGQEAQPQHF. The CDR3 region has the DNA TGCGCCAGCAGCCAAGTGGGACAGGAGGCGCAGCCCCAGCATTTT.

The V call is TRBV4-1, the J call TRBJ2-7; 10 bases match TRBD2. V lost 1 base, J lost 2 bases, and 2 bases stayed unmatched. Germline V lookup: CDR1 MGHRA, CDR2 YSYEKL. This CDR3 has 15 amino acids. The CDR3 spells CASSQGTSGPYEQYF. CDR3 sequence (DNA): TGCGCCAGCAGCCAAGGGACTAGCGGACCCTACGAGCAGTACTTC.

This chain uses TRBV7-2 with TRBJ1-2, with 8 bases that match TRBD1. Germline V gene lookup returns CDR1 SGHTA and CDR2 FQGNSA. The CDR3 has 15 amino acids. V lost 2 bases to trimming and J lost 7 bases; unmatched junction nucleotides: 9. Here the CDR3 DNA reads TGTGCCAGCAGCTTATCCCCGGACAGGGCGGTTGGCTACACCTTC. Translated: CASSLSPDRAVGYTF.

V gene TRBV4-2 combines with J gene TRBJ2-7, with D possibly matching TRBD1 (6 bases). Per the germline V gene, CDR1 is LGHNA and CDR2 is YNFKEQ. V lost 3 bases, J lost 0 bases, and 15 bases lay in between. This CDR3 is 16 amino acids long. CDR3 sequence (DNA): TGTGCCAGCAGCCAGTTGGGCCGGGACACCTCCTACGAGCAGTACTTC. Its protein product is CASSQLGRDTSYEQYF.

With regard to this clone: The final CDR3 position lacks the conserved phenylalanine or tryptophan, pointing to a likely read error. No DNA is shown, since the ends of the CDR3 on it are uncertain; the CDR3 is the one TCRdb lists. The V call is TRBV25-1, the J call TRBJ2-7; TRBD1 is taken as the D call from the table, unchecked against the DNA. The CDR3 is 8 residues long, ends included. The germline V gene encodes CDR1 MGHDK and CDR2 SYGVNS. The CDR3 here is CASSDQTG.

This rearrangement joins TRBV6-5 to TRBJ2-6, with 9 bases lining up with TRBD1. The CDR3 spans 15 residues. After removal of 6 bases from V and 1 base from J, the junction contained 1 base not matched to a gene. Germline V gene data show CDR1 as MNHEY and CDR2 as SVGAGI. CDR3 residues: CASRGTGSGANVLTF. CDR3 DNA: TGTGCCAGCAGGGGGACAGGGTCTGGGGCCAACGTCCTGACTTTC.

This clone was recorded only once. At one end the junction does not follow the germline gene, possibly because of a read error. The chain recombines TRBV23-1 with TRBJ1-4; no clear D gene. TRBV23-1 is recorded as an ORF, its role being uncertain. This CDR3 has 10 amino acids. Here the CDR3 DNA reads TGCGCCAGCAGTCCCAGTCCCCCCTCCTTT. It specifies CASSPSPPSF.

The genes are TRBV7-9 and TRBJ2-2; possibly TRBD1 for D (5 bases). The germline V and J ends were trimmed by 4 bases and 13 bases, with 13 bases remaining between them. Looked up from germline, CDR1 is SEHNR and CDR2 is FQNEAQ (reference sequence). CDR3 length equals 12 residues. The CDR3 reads CASSSQGTLLFF. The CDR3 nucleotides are TGTGCCAGCAGCTCCCAGGGAACGCTGCTGTTTTTT. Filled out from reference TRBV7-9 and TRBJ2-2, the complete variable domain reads DTGVSQNPRHKITKRGQNVTFRCDPISEHNRLYWYRQTLGQGPEFLTYFQNEAQLEKSRLLSDRFSAERPKGSFSTLEIQRTEQGDSAMYLCASSSQGTLLFFGEGSRLTVL.

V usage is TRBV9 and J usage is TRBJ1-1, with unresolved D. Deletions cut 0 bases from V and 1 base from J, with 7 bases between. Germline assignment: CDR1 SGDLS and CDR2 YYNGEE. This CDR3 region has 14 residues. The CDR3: CASSVDAGNTEAFF. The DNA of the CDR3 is TGTGCCAGCAGCGTAGATGCAGGGAACACTGAAGCTTTCTTT.

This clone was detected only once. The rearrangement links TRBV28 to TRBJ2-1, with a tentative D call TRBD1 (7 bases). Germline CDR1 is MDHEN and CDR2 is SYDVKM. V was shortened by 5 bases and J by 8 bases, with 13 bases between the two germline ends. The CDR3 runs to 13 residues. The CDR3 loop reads CASSAGGGYEQFF. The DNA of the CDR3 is TGTGCCAGCAGTGCTGGAGGGGGCTATGAGCAGTTCTTC.

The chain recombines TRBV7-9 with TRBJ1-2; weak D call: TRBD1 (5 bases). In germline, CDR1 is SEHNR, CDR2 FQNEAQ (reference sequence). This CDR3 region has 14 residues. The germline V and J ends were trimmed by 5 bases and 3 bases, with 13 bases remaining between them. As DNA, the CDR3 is TGTGCCAGCAGCCCAACAGGTCCCCACTATGGCTACACCTTC. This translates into CASSPTGPHYGYTF.

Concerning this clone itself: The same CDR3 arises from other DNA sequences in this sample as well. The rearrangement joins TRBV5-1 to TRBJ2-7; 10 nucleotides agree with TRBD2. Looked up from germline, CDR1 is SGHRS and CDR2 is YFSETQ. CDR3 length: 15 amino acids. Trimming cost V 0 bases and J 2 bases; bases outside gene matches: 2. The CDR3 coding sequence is TGCGCCAGCAGCTTGGAGCTAGCGGGAGCCTACGAGCAGTACTTC. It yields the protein CASSLELAGAYEQYF. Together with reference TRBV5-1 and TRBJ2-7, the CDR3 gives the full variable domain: KAGVTQTPRYLIKTRGQQVTLSCSPISGHRSVSWYQQTPGQGLQFLFEYFSETQRNKGNFPGRFSGRQFSNSRSEMNVSTLELGDSALYLCASSLELAGAYEQYFGPGTRLTVT.

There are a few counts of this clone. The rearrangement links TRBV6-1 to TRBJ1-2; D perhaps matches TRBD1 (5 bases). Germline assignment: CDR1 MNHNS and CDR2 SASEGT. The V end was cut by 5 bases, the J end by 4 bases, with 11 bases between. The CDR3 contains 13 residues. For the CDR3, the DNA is TGTGCCAGCAGTCTAGACAGTACCTATGGCTACACCTTC. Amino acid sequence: CASSLDSTYGYTF.

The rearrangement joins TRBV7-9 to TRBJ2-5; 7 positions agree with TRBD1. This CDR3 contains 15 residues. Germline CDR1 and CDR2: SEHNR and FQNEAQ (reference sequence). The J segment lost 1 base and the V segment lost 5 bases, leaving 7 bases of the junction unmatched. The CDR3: CASSPSGDSQETQYF. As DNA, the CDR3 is TGTGCCAGCAGCCCCTCTGGGGACAGCCAAGAGACCCAGTACTTC.

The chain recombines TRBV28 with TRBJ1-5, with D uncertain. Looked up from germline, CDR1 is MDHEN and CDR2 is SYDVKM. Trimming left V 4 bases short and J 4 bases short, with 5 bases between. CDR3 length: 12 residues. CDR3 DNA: TGTGCCAGCAGTTCGATTAATCAGCCCCAGCATTTT. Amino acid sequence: CASSSINQPQHF.

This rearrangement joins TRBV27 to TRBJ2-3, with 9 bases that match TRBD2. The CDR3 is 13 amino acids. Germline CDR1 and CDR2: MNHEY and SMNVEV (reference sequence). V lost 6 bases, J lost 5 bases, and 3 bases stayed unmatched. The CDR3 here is CASRLAGVDTQYF. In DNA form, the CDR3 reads TGTGCCAGCAGACTAGCGGGTGTAGATACGCAGTATTTT.

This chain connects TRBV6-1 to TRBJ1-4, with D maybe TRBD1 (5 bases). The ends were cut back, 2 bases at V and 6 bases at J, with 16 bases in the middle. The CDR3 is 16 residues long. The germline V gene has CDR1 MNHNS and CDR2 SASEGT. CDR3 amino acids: CASSEQGGALDEKLFF. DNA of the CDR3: TGTGCCAGCAGTGAACAGGGAGGGGCCCTAGATGAAAAACTGTTTTTT.

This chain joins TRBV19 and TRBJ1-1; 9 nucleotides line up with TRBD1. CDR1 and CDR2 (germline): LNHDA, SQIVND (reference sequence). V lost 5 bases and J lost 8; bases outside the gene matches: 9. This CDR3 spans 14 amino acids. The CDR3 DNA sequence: TGTGCCAGTAGTCCGGGACAGGGACAGGCCGAAGCTTTCTTT. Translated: CASSPGQGQAEAFF.

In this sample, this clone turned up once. Here the CDR3 reads CASTKPRTGGNTIYF. The CDR3 nucleotides are TGTGCCAGCACCAAACCTCGGACTGGTGGAAACACCATATATTTT. The chain recombines TRBV6-6 with TRBJ1-3, with unresolved D. In germline, CDR1 is MNHNY, CDR2 SVGAGI (reference sequence). V was cut by 7 bases and J by 3 bases, with 16 bases left in between. The CDR3 consists of 15 residues.